The 23 T cell receptor beta chains below come from one sample, sequenced in a study of shared clonotypes between healthy human individuals. Naive CD8 cells lacked CD45RO, underwent positive selection for CCR7 and left out terminally differentiated effector memory CD45RA+ cells. Here immunoSEQ multiplex PCR was the method, and the copy in TCRdb shows in-frame clones only, minus some. The sample contains hundreds of thousands of clones, about 92% of which appear only once. The sample consisted of naive CD8+ T cells sorted from blood. The receptors were sampled from a man aged 25 to 45 in good health.

This clone was found once. V usage is TRBV27 and J usage is TRBJ1-4; 9 bases map to TRBD1. The CDR3 covers 14 residues. Germline CDR1 reads MNHEY; CDR2 reads SMNVEV (reference sequence). The J segment lost 7 bases and the V segment lost 5 bases, leaving 5 bases of the junction unmatched. The CDR3 bases are TGTGCCAGCAGTCCCGGGACAGGGCTTGAAAAACTGTTTTTT. It codes for CASSPGTGLEKLFF.

V and J are TRBV11-2 and TRBJ1-3; 10 bases line up with TRBD1. Trimming cost V 3 bases and J 8 bases; bases outside gene matches: 4. This CDR3 region has 14 residues. Per the germline V gene, CDR1 is SGHAT and CDR2 is FQNNGV. The CDR3 sequence is CASSLTGGFDTIYF. As DNA, the CDR3 is TGTGCCAGCAGCTTGACAGGGGGCTTTGACACCATATATTTT.

The chain uses TRBV5-5 and TRBJ2-4; the D gene is possibly TRBD1 (6 bases). CDR1 SGHKS and CDR2 YYEKEE come from the germline V gene (reference sequence). The CDR3 runs to 13 residues. V was pared by 1 base and J by 8 bases, with 10 bases between. CDR3 in amino acids: CASSLLAGDIQYF. The CDR3, as DNA: TGTGCCAGCAGCTTGTTGGCAGGGGACATTCAGTACTTC.

Notes on this clone: Other DNA sequences in this sample translate to the same CDR3. The V gene is TRBV27, the J gene TRBJ2-7; D remains ambiguous. CDR1 MNHEY and CDR2 SMNVEV come from the germline V gene (reference sequence). The CDR3 sequence is 13 residues long. V lost 2 bases and J lost 7, with 12 bases in between. Written as DNA, the CDR3 is TGTGCCAGCAGTTTAAGTAGGAGTGGGGAGCAGTACTTC. The encoded protein is CASSLSRSGEQYF.

The chain carries TRBV4-3 and TRBJ2-7, with D possibly called TRBD1 or TRBD2 (5 bases each). Germline V CDR1 and CDR2: LGHNA, YSLEER. CDR3 size: 17 residues. The V and J ends lost 0 bases and 2 bases respectively, with 17 bases between them. The CDR3 sequence is CASSQDRLGTATYEQYF. The CDR3 DNA is TGCGCCAGCAGCCAAGATCGGTTGGGGACGGCGACCTACGAGCAGTACTTC.

This clone was found once. The chain carries TRBV30 and TRBJ2-1; D remains unclear. Looked up from germline, CDR1 is GTSNPN and CDR2 is SVGIG (reference sequence). This CDR3 contains 14 residues. With 5 bases removed from V and 4 bases from J, the gap between germline ends came to 15 bases. The CDR3 region has the DNA TGTGCCTGGGGTCTAGGCCGCGGATACAATGAGCAGTTCTTC. Its protein is CAWGLGRGYNEQFF.

The chain links TRBV2 to TRBJ2-7; D gene ambiguous. CDR3 size: 12 residues. V lost 7 bases and J 0 bases, leaving 7 bases between the germline ends. The germline CDR1 and CDR2 sequences are SNHLY and FYNNEI. CDR3: CASTPSSYEQYF. The CDR3 DNA is TGTGCCAGCACCCCCAGCTCCTACGAGCAGTACTTC.

The gene calls are TRBV25-1 and TRBJ2-7; D ambiguous. The CDR3 sequence is 12 residues long. Trimming took 4 bases from V and 2 from J, leaving 6 bases between them. The germline gives CDR1 MGHDK, CDR2 SYGVNS. The CDR3 nucleotides read TGTGCCAGCAGTGCTTCACCCTACGAGCAGTACTTC. Protein product: CASSASPYEQYF.

The rearrangement joins TRBV15 to TRBJ2-5; 8 bases fit TRBD2. Trimming took 0 bases from V and 9 from J; bases not matched to a gene: 12. The CDR3 sequence is 16 residues long. The V gene's germline CDR1 is LNHNV and CDR2 YYDKDF (reference sequence). The CDR3 loop is CATSRDRSAFGGAQYF. CDR3 DNA sequence: TGTGCCACCAGCAGAGATCGATCCGCCTTCGGGGGGGCCCAGTACTTC.

The CDR3 DNA reads TGTGCCAGCAGCTCAGGCCCCCGGGACAGACAACTTAGGGCCAATCAGCCCCAGCATTTT. It yields the protein CASSSGPRDRQLRANQPQHF. V and J are TRBV7-8 and TRBJ1-5; 7 positions match TRBD1. The V gene's germline CDR1 is SGHVS and CDR2 FQNEAQ. There are 20 residues in the CDR3. The V and J ends lost 4 bases and 3 bases, in that order; junction bases with no gene match: 21.

J is TRBJ2-1 and V is TRBV5-1; the D gene is possibly TRBD2 (6 bases). Germline-derived CDR1 and CDR2 are SGHRS and YFSETQ. The ends were cut back, 5 bases at V and 4 bases at J, with 13 bases in the middle. The CDR3 runs to 14 residues. The CDR3 bases are TGCGCCAGCAGGCTAGCGTATGGATACAATGAGCAGTTCTTC. Translation: CASRLAYGYNEQFF.

This clone was picked up one time. The chain carries TRBV28 and TRBJ2-3; 7 nucleotides match TRBD1. V shed 6 bases, J shed 1 base, and the junction held 7 bases outside the gene matches. The length of the CDR3 is 15 residues. Germline V gene data show CDR1 as MDHEN and CDR2 as SYDVKM. The CDR3: CASRPRGPRTDTQYF. Here the CDR3 DNA reads TGTGCCAGCAGACCAAGGGGGCCCCGCACAGATACGCAGTATTTT.

As to this clone: A far bigger clonotype differs at one base, so this is likely a read error. The chain recombines TRBV7-9 with TRBJ2-7, with 8 bases that match TRBD1. The CDR3 has 12 residues. The ends lost 5 bases at V and 3 bases at J; junction bases unmatched: 0. In germline, CDR1 is SEHNR, CDR2 FQNEAQ (reference sequence). In nucleotides, the CDR3 is TGTGCCAGCAGCGGGACAGGCTACGAGCAGTACTTC. It specifies CASSGTGYEQYF.

CDR3 protein: CSVVGQAKLTEAFF. CDR3 sequence (DNA): TGCAGCGTTGTGGGACAGGCCAAACTGACTGAAGCTTTCTTT. The chain is built from TRBV29-1 and TRBJ1-1; the match to TRBD1 covers 8 bases. V lost 4 bases, J lost 5 bases, and 9 bases stayed unmatched. Germline CDR1 reads SQVTM; CDR2 reads ANQGSEA. The CDR3 has 14 amino acids. The full variable domain, in which reference TRBV29-1 and TRBJ1-1 provide the parts outside the CDR3, is SAVISQKPSRDICQRGTSLTIQCQVDSQVTMMFWYRQQPGQSLTLIATANQGSEATYESGFVIDKFPISRPNLTFSTLTVSNMSPEDSSIYLCSVVGQAKLTEAFFGQGTRLTVV.

Only one count was recorded for this clone. The chain combines TRBV7-3 with TRBJ2-2; TRBD2 aligns across 14 bases. V lost 3 bases to trimming and J lost 6 bases; unmatched junction nucleotides: 12. The CDR3 has 19 residues. In germline, CDR1 is SGHTA, CDR2 FQGTGA. The CDR3 here is CASSFDGTSGSFKAGELFF. CDR3 DNA: TGTGCCAGCAGCTTCGATGGGACTAGCGGGAGTTTTAAGGCCGGGGAGCTGTTTTTT.

This sequence joins TRBV10-2 and TRBJ2-1, with unresolved D. The V end lost 3 bases, the J end lost 6 bases, and 15 bases lay between the germline ends. This CDR3 region has 15 residues. Germline assignment: CDR1 WSHSY and CDR2 SAAADI. Here the CDR3 reads CASSDARQWGNEQFF. The DNA for the CDR3 is TGCGCCAGCAGTGATGCGCGGCAATGGGGCAATGAGCAGTTCTTC.

CDR3 amino acids: CASSMFGRAYNEQFF. CDR3 nucleotides: TGTGCCAGTAGTATGTTCGGGAGGGCCTACAATGAGCAGTTCTTC. The V gene is TRBV19, the J gene TRBJ2-1; TRBD2 aligns across 8 bases. The CDR3 covers 15 residues. V trimming: 3 bases; J trimming: 2 bases; junction bases outside the gene matches: 3. CDR1 LNHDA and CDR2 SQIVND come from the germline V gene (reference sequence).

The rearrangement links TRBV9 to TRBJ1-5; 9 nucleotides line up with TRBD1. The V gene end was trimmed by 6 bases and the J gene end by 4 bases; junction bases not matched to a gene: 17. Germline V CDR1 and CDR2: SGDLS, YYNGEE. The CDR3 runs 18 residues. The CDR3 spells CASIPGTGKMEFNQPQHF. In nucleotides, the CDR3 is TGTGCCAGCATTCCCGGGACAGGGAAGATGGAGTTTAATCAGCCCCAGCATTTT. The complete variable domain, with remaining parts taken from reference TRBV9 and TRBJ1-5, reads DSGVTQTPKHLITATGQRVTLRCSPRSGDLSVYWYQQSLDQGLQFLIQYYNGEERAKGNILERFSAQQFPDLHSELNLSSLELGDSALYFCASIPGTGKMEFNQPQHFGDGTRLSIL.

The rearrangement links TRBV9 to TRBJ2-1; 11 nucleotides line up with TRBD2. The germline CDR1 and CDR2 sequences are SGDLS and YYNGEE. V lost 7 bases to trimming and J lost 10 bases; unmatched junction nucleotides: 10. This CDR3 has 14 residues. The CDR3 sequence: CASSPLAGVKEQFF. CDR3 nucleotide sequence: TGTGCCAGCTCCCCACTAGCGGGAGTGAAAGAGCAGTTCTTC.

This clone was found a few times. J is TRBJ2-2 and V is TRBV11-2, with D uncertain. The V end was cut by 5 bases, the J end by 0 bases, with 7 bases between. Germline V gives CDR1 SGHAT, CDR2 FQNNGV. The CDR3 is 14 amino acids. In DNA form, the CDR3 reads TGTGCCAGCAGCGCGCATCCGAACACCGGGGAGCTGTTTTTT. Amino acid sequence: CASSAHPNTGELFF.

The V call is TRBV6-5, the J call TRBJ1-1, with unresolved D. CDR3 length equals 16 residues. V was trimmed by 0 bases and J by 1 base, leaving 12 bases between them. In germline, CDR1 is MNHEY, CDR2 SVGAGI. The CDR3 DNA reads as TGTGCCAGCAGTTACTCGTCCCAGGTCGGGAACACTGAAGCTTTCTTT. Residues: CASSYSSQVGNTEAFF.

V and J are TRBV4-1 and TRBJ2-2; no clear D. With 1 base removed from V and 0 bases from J, the gap between germline ends came to 9 bases. The CDR3 spans 16 residues. The V gene's germline CDR1 is MGHRA and CDR2 YSYEKL. CDR3 region: CASSQVTDSNTGELFF. In DNA, the CDR3 is TGCGCCAGCAGCCAAGTGACGGATTCGAACACCGGGGAGCTGTTTTTT.

The chain combines TRBV13 with TRBJ2-7; D unresolved. The CDR3 length is 12 residues. Between the trimmed V and J ends, which lost 5 bases and 1 base, there was a span of 6 bases. CDR1 and CDR2 from the germline V gene are PRHDT and FYEKMQ (reference sequence). The CDR3 protein is CASSPRSYEQYF. CDR3 DNA: TGTGCCAGCAGCCCTCGGTCCTACGAGCAGTACTTC.